One sample yielded the 22 T cell receptor beta chains listed below, sequenced in a study of blood T cell repertoires in COVID-19. Profiling relied on immunoSEQ multiplex PCR, and the TCRdb table lists in-frame clones only, not all of them. The sample has 200,000 to 250,000 clones, about 85% seen once; the top ten hold around 0.96%. The sequencing sample was made of peripheral blood. All receptors come from a man aged 35 to 55 with acute or convalescent COVID-19.

The chain is built from TRBV11-2 and TRBJ1-2; 8 nucleotides align to TRBD1. V shed 5 bases and J 2 bases; nucleotides not matched to a gene: 13. This CDR3 has 17 amino acids. Germline V gives CDR1 SGHAT, CDR2 FQNNGV. In DNA, the CDR3 is TGTGCCAGCAGCGCGTTCAGGGGGCCTACGAACAACTATGGCTACACCTTC. It codes for CASSAFRGPTNNYGYTF. Together with reference TRBV11-2 and TRBJ1-2, the CDR3 gives the full variable domain: EAGVAQSPRYKIIEKRQSVAFWCNPISGHATLYWYQQILGQGPKLLIQFQNNGVVDDSQLPKDRFSAERLKGVDSTLKIQPAKLEDSAVYLCASSAFRGPTNNYGYTFGSGTRLTVV.

V and J are TRBV5-8 and TRBJ1-2, with a possible D match to TRBD1 (6 bases). Germline values: CDR1 SGHTS, CDR2 YDEGEE. V was trimmed by 6 bases and J by 5 bases, leaving 20 bases between them. This CDR3 is 15 amino acids long. CDR3: CASIAPPGQTYGYTF. CDR3 coding DNA: TGTGCCAGCATCGCTCCCCCCGGACAGACTTATGGCTACACCTTC.

The chain carries TRBV27 and TRBJ2-5; 7 bases align to TRBD1. The germline gives CDR1 MNHEY, CDR2 SMNVEV (reference sequence). The CDR3 loop spans 15 amino acids. V shed 6 bases, J shed 3 bases, and the junction held 10 bases outside the gene matches. The CDR3 here is CASSISGQGEETQYF. CDR3 bases: TGTGCCAGCAGCATCTCGGGGCAGGGGGAAGAGACCCAGTACTTC.

The chain joins TRBV5-1 to TRBJ2-1; TRBD1 agrees at 9 bases. V lost 0 bases to trimming and J lost 4 bases; unmatched junction nucleotides: 5. Germline CDR1 and CDR2: SGHRS and YFSETQ. The CDR3 runs 16 residues. The CDR3 protein is CASSLAATGGYNEQFF. CDR3 in DNA: TGCGCCAGCAGCTTGGCCGCGACAGGGGGATACAATGAGCAGTTCTTC.

J is TRBJ2-1 and V is TRBV29-1; the D gene is possibly TRBD1 (5 bases). This CDR3 region has 12 residues. Per the germline V gene, CDR1 is SQVTM and CDR2 is ANQGSEA. Trimming removed 7 bases at V and 8 bases at J, with 15 bases between. CDR3 region: CSGRQRIDEQFF. Here the CDR3 DNA reads TGCAGCGGCCGACAGAGGATCGATGAGCAGTTCTTC.

In DNA form, the CDR3 reads TGCGCCAGCAGCTTGGGACAGACGGAGGGAAACACCATATATTTT. Its protein is CASSLGQTEGNTIYF. The V and J genes are TRBV5-1 and TRBJ1-3, with D possibly TRBD1 on 5 matching bases. CDR3 length: 15 residues. V lost 0 bases to trimming and J lost 4 bases, with 11 bases between them. Germline values: CDR1 SGHRS, CDR2 YFSETQ.

This clone showed up just a few times. The chain's CDR3 is CASRGDSPTDTQYF. CDR3 DNA: TGTGCCAGCCGAGGGGACAGCCCCACAGATACGCAGTATTTT. The chain links TRBV2 to TRBJ2-3; 7 nucleotides match TRBD1. The CDR3 length is 14 residues. The V gene's germline CDR1 is SNHLY and CDR2 FYNNEI. With 8 bases clipped from V and 2 bases from J, the junction kept 7 bases outside the gene matches.

This clone has only one observation. This chain connects TRBV6-5 to TRBJ2-4, with a weak D call TRBD2 (5 bases). V dropped 6 bases and J dropped 0 bases, with 9 bases sitting between them. CDR1 and CDR2 (germline): MNHEY, SVGAGI. The CDR3 loop spans 14 amino acids. The CDR3 protein is CASSSGLAKNIQYF. The CDR3 bases are TGTGCCAGCAGCTCCGGACTAGCCAAAAACATTCAGTACTTC.

This sequence joins TRBV6-1 and TRBJ2-3, with TRBD2 matching over 10 bases. Germline assignment: CDR1 MNHNS and CDR2 SASEGT. The CDR3 is 17 amino acids. V shed 4 bases and J 3 bases; nucleotides not matched to a gene: 10. The CDR3 sequence is CASSGRRLAGETDTQYF. The CDR3 bases are TGTGCCAGCAGTGGTAGAAGGCTAGCGGGGGAAACAGATACGCAGTATTTT.

This clone was detected only a few times. The rearrangement uses TRBV28 and TRBJ1-2, with TRBD1 identical over 8 bases. J gave up 4 bases and V 6 bases, and 7 bases lay outside the gene matches. The CDR3 spans 14 residues. From germline, CDR1 is MDHEN and CDR2 SYDVKM. DNA of the CDR3: TGTGCCAGCAGCCAGGGGGCCATTACCTATGGCTACACCTTC. Its protein product is CASSQGAITYGYTF.

The V call is TRBV12-3 or TRBV12-4, the J call TRBJ2-5; D call uncertain. This CDR3 has 12 amino acids. Trimming cost V 6 bases and J 5 bases, with 10 bases left between them. This chain's CDR3 is CASSSSGETQYF. In DNA form, the CDR3 reads TGTGCCAGCAGCAGTTCCGGGGAGACCCAGTACTTC.

The J gene is TRBJ2-7, the V gene TRBV5-1; D may be TRBD1 (6 bases). From germline, CDR1 is SGHRS and CDR2 YFSETQ. Trimming stripped 0 bases from V and 3 bases from J, with 10 bases between. The CDR3 runs 14 residues. This chain's CDR3 is CASSLGQAVYEQYF. The CDR3 DNA follows: TGCGCCAGCAGCTTGGGACAGGCGGTCTACGAGCAGTACTTC.

J is TRBJ1-1 and V is TRBV3-1 (or the pseudogene TRBV3-2), with D unresolved. Germline-derived CDR1 and CDR2 are LGHDT and YNNKEL (reference sequence). The V gene lost 3 bases and the J gene lost 5 bases, with 7 bases spanning the gap. CDR3 length: 12 residues. CDR3 nucleotides: TGTGCCAGCAGCCAGAGTAAGACTGAAGCTTTCTTT. It specifies CASSQSKTEAFF.

The CDR3 DNA follows: TGTGCCAGCACCCGACAGGGAGAAGTGAGGTGGGGTTTCTTT. It is translated as CASTRQGEVRWGFF. The chain uses TRBV2 and TRBJ1-1; 7 bases match TRBD1. The V segment lost 7 bases and the J segment 13 bases; nucleotides outside the gene matches: 18. The length of the CDR3 is 14 residues. Looked up from germline, CDR1 is SNHLY and CDR2 is FYNNEI. Combining the CDR3 with reference TRBV2 and TRBJ1-1 gives the whole variable domain EPEVTQTPSHQVTQMGQEVILRCVPISNHLYFYWYRQILGQKVEFLVSFYNNEISEKSEIFDDQFSVERPDGSNFTLKIRSTKLEDSAMYFCASTRQGEVRWGFFGQGTRLTVV.

This sequence joins TRBV5-8 and TRBJ1-1; weak D call: TRBD1 (6 bases). Germline CDR1 is SGHTS and CDR2 is YDEGEE. The CDR3 consists of 15 residues. Trimming removed 1 base from V and 7 bases from J, with 17 bases in between. This CDR3 is CASSLTPGTMDEAFF. The CDR3 bases are TGTGCCAGCAGCTTGACCCCCGGGACAATGGATGAAGCTTTCTTT.

This chain connects TRBV27 to TRBJ1-1; weak D call: TRBD1 (5 bases). Germline CDR1 and CDR2: MNHEY and SMNVEV (reference sequence). V was trimmed by 6 bases and J by 8 bases, leaving 16 bases between them. The CDR3 is made up of 13 amino acids. CDR3 in amino acids: CASRPTLGAEAFF. The CDR3 DNA reads TGTGCCAGCAGACCAACTCTTGGGGCGGAAGCTTTCTTT.

This chain connects TRBV3-1 (or the pseudogene TRBV3-2) to TRBJ2-7; 9 positions agree with TRBD1. The germline V gene encodes CDR1 LGHDT and CDR2 YNNKEL (reference sequence). The CDR3 has 16 residues. V lost 1 base to trimming and J lost 3 bases; unmatched junction nucleotides: 7. The CDR3 sequence is CASSQGGTGILYEQYF. For the CDR3, the DNA is TGTGCCAGCAGCCAAGGGGGGACAGGGATACTCTACGAGCAGTACTTC.

The chain carries TRBV6-1 and TRBJ1-2; TRBD1 is a possible D gene (5 bases). Germline lookup yields CDR1 MNHNS and CDR2 SASEGT. The V and J ends lost 1 base and 5 bases respectively, with 11 bases between them. The CDR3 consists of 14 residues. CDR3 region: CASSEEEGQYGYTF. CDR3 DNA sequence: TGTGCCAGCAGTGAAGAGGAGGGGCAATATGGCTACACCTTC.

CDR3 protein: CASSPLSGISEQYF. The CDR3 coding sequence is TGTGCCAGCTCACCGCTCAGCGGGATCTCCGAGCAGTACTTC. The chain has TRBV18 and TRBJ2-7; TRBD2 aligns across 7 bases. CDR3 size: 14 residues. CDR1 is KGHSH and CDR2 is LQKENI in the germline V gene. With V trimmed by 3 bases and J by 6 bases, 8 bases remained unmatched.

J is TRBJ1-1 and V is TRBV7-9; TRBD1 might be the D (5 bases). Trimming took off 5 bases at V and 1 base at J, with 5 bases between the two ends. The CDR3 sequence is 12 residues long. The V gene's germline CDR1 is SEHNR and CDR2 FQNEAQ (reference sequence). The CDR3 loop is CASSGQNTEAFF. The CDR3 DNA reads as TGTGCCAGCAGCGGACAGAACACTGAAGCTTTCTTT.

V gene TRBV18 combines with J gene TRBJ2-1, with TRBD1 matching over 7 bases. Germline V CDR1 and CDR2: KGHSH, LQKENI. This CDR3 is 14 amino acids long. Germline trimming cut 3 bases from V and 7 bases from J; bases unmatched to any gene: 6. DNA for the CDR3: TGTGCCAGCTCACCCCAGAGACAGGGAAATGAGCAGTTCTTC. This translates into CASSPQRQGNEQFF.

CDR3 residues: CSASWAFYGYTF. The CDR3 DNA follows: TGCAGTGCTAGTTGGGCGTTCTATGGCTACACCTTC. The chain uses TRBV20-1 and TRBJ1-2; no clear D gene. The length of the CDR3 is 12 residues. Per the germline V gene, CDR1 is DFQATT and CDR2 is SNEGSKA (reference sequence). V dropped 3 bases and J dropped 4 bases, with 9 bases sitting between them.